Listed here are 29 T cell receptor beta chains from one sample, sequenced in a study of neoadjuvant anti-PD-1 for oral cavity cancer (dated by TCRdb to about 2021). Library generation was performed with the immunoSEQ multiplex PCR assay. TCRdb provides this immuneACCESS table in a form limited to in-frame rearrangements. Some clones are lacking; in checked studies, under half of them reflect an unresolved V gene, and why the rest are absent is not known. A total of more than 10,000 clones appear in this sample, about two thirds of them only once. The top ten constitute 2% to 2.5% of the sample. What this sample's time point label stands for: after neoadjuvant nivolumab, at surgical resection. This sample comprised PBMCs, obtained after nivolumab (anti-PD-1) treatment. These TCRs come from a person aged 35-79 years with oral cavity squamous cell carcinoma.

The J gene is TRBJ2-7, the V gene TRBV30, with D unresolved. V was pared by 2 bases and J by 5 bases, with 7 bases between. Germline V lookup: CDR1 GTSNPN, CDR2 SVGIG (reference sequence). This CDR3 region has 11 residues. The CDR3 nucleotides are TGTGCCTGGAGTTCCCCAAACGAGCAGTACTTC. Translating gives CAWSSPNEQYF.

The rearrangement links TRBV11-2 to TRBJ2-1; 14 bases fit TRBD2. The CDR3 length is 16 residues. Looked up from germline, CDR1 is SGHAT and CDR2 is FQNNGV. The V and J ends lost 4 bases and 4 bases, in that order; junction bases with no gene match: 3. The CDR3 loop is CASSSGLAGVYNEQFF. The CDR3 nucleotides are TGTGCCAGCAGCTCGGGACTAGCGGGGGTATACAATGAGCAGTTCTTC.

V and J are TRBV7-3 and TRBJ2-2; D remains ambiguous. V gave up 5 bases and J gave up 1 base, with 5 bases separating them. Per germline, CDR1 SGHTA and CDR2 FQGTGA. This CDR3 comprises 13 residues. The CDR3 loop is CASSQGNTGELFF. In nucleotides, the CDR3 is TGTGCCAGCAGCCAAGGGAACACCGGGGAGCTGTTTTTT. The full variable domain, its missing parts supplied by reference TRBV7-3 and TRBJ2-2, is GAGVSQTPSNKVTEKGKYVELRCDPISGHTALYWYRQSLGQGPEFLIYFQGTGAADDSGLPNDRFFAVRPEGSVSTLKIQRTERGDSAVYLCASSQGNTGELFFGEGSRLTVL.

The chain combines TRBV4-1 with TRBJ2-1; D may correspond to TRBD1 or TRBD2 (5 bases each). Germline V gives CDR1 MGHRA, CDR2 YSYEKL. V was cut by 1 base and J by 9 bases, with 22 bases left in between. The CDR3 consists of 17 residues. This CDR3 is CASSQGSRTGRGGEQFF. CDR3 coding DNA: TGCGCCAGCAGCCAAGGATCCAGGACGGGGCGTGGGGGTGAGCAGTTCTTC.

The chain has TRBV5-4 and TRBJ1-5, with D perhaps matching TRBD1 (6 bases). V was pared by 1 base and J by 2 bases, with 13 bases between. CDR3 length: 16 residues. The germline V gene has CDR1 SGHNT and CDR2 YYREEE (reference sequence). CDR3 region: CASSLSPGDGNQPQHF. In DNA form, the CDR3 reads TGTGCCAGCAGCTTGTCGCCAGGGGACGGCAATCAGCCCCAGCATTTT.

The V and J genes are TRBV5-1 and TRBJ1-1, with D possibly TRBD1 on 5 matching bases. Germline V gives CDR1 SGHRS, CDR2 YFSETQ. This CDR3 has 15 residues. V gave up 4 bases and J gave up 4 bases, with 17 bases separating them. CDR3 amino acids: CASSTGKGQVTEAFF. CDR3 nucleotides: TGCGCCAGCAGCACGGGGAAAGGACAAGTCACTGAAGCTTTCTTT.

V gene TRBV11-2 combines with J gene TRBJ2-5, with TRBD2 matching 7 bases. This CDR3 spans 13 amino acids. Trimming took 1 base from V and 7 from J; bases not matched to a gene: 3. Germline lookup yields CDR1 SGHAT and CDR2 FQNNGV. The CDR3 reads CASSLAGEGTQYF. CDR3 coding DNA: TGTGCCAGCAGCTTAGCGGGGGAGGGGACCCAGTACTTC.

V and J are TRBV6-1 and TRBJ2-2; 8 positions agree with TRBD1. Trimming took 5 bases from V and 3 from J; bases not matched to a gene: 5. The CDR3 spans 15 residues. Germline CDR1 reads MNHNS; CDR2 reads SASEGT. CDR3 protein: CASSQRTGYTGELFF. DNA for the CDR3: TGTGCCAGCAGTCAGCGGACAGGGTACACCGGGGAGCTGTTTTTT.

The chain is built from TRBV5-1 and TRBJ2-7; TRBD1 matches 8 bases. The V gene end was trimmed by 5 bases and the J gene end by 2 bases; junction bases not matched to a gene: 6. CDR3 size: 14 residues. The germline V gene encodes CDR1 SGHRS and CDR2 YFSETQ. CDR3 in DNA: TGCGCCAGCAGAGGACAGGGTCAACCCTACGAGCAGTACTTC. As protein: CASRGQGQPYEQYF.

V is TRBV5-5 and J is TRBJ2-1; a weak D match, TRBD1 (5 bases). V was clipped by 5 bases and J by 5 bases, with 14 bases between them. CDR1 and CDR2 from the germline V gene are SGHKS and YYEKEE (reference sequence). The CDR3 spans 14 residues. The CDR3 region is CASSSRQMDNEQFF. CDR3 in DNA: TGTGCCAGCAGTTCTAGACAGATGGACAATGAGCAGTTCTTC.

This rearrangement joins TRBV18 to TRBJ2-2; no clear D gene. The CDR3 extends over 13 amino acids. V shed 6 bases and J shed 2 bases, with 7 bases lying between them. Germline V CDR1 and CDR2: KGHSH, LQKENI. CDR3 bases: TGTGCCAGCTCCGCAAGAAACACCGGGGAGCTGTTTTTT. Translated: CASSARNTGELFF.

The chain links TRBV19 to TRBJ2-2, with unresolved D. CDR1 and CDR2 from the germline V gene are LNHDA and SQIVND (reference sequence). The CDR3 sequence is 14 residues long. V was cut by 8 bases and J by 2 bases, with 12 bases left in between. CDR3 residues: CASARPYNTGELFF. The CDR3 DNA is TGTGCCAGTGCCCGGCCCTACAACACCGGGGAGCTGTTTTTT.

V and J are TRBV5-3 and TRBJ1-2, with D possibly TRBD1 on 5 matching bases. TRBV5-3 is marked as an open reading frame, function uncertain. This CDR3 is built from 14 residues. V was cut by 2 bases and J by 4 bases, with 12 bases left in between. The CDR3 nucleotides are TGTGCCAGAAGCTTCTACCCGGGACCCTATGGCTACACCTTC. Its protein is CARSFYPGPYGYTF.

This rearrangement joins TRBV28 to TRBJ1-3; no definite D call. V shed 9 bases and J shed 4 bases, with 13 bases lying between them. The CDR3 totals 13 residues. Germline V gives CDR1 MDHEN, CDR2 SYDVKM. The CDR3 DNA sequence: TGTGCCAGTGAGGGAGGTTCGGGAAACACCATATATTTT. Protein: CASEGGSGNTIYF.

The chain couples TRBV7-8 to TRBJ2-5; D is possibly TRBD2 (7 bases). V lost 5 bases and J lost 1, with 26 bases in between. CDR1 and CDR2 (germline): SGHVS, FQNEAQ. The CDR3 covers 19 residues. This CDR3 is CASSPEGPDGGGPQETQYF. The CDR3, as DNA: TGTGCCAGCAGCCCCGAGGGCCCAGATGGGGGGGGCCCCCAAGAGACCCAGTACTTC. The full variable domain, completed using reference TRBV7-8 and TRBJ2-5, is GAGVSQSPRYKVAKRGQDVALRCDPISGHVSLFWYQQALGQGPEFLTYFQNEAQLDKSGLPSDRFFAERPEGSVSTLKIQRTQQEDSAVYLCASSPEGPDGGGPQETQYFGPGTRLLVL.

Only a few counts were recorded for this clone. The chain employs TRBV5-4 and TRBJ1-1, with D possibly matching TRBD1 (6 bases). The CDR3 sequence is 17 residues long. Trimming pared 4 bases from V and 1 base from J, leaving 20 bases between. CDR1 is SGHNT, CDR2 YYREEE, per germline (reference sequence). The CDR3 region has the DNA TGTGCCAGCAGCCGCCCCCAACTAAGGGGGAGGAACACTGAAGCTTTCTTT. It translates to CASSRPQLRGRNTEAFF.

The chain combines TRBV6-5 with TRBJ2-1, with unresolved D. Germline CDR1 is MNHEY and CDR2 is SVGAGI. This CDR3 spans 12 amino acids. V was clipped by 7 bases and J by 5 bases, with 9 bases between them. For the CDR3, the DNA is TGTGCCAGCAACGGCGAGCACAATGAGCAGTTCTTC. It specifies CASNGEHNEQFF.

J is TRBJ2-1 and V is TRBV4-1; 8 bases match TRBD2. The ends lost 1 base at V and 4 bases at J; junction bases unmatched: 9. Germline V gene lookup returns CDR1 MGHRA and CDR2 YSYEKL. This CDR3 has 17 residues. The CDR3 sequence is CASSQGFRTSFYNEQFF. The DNA of the CDR3 is TGCGCCAGCAGCCAAGGTTTTCGGACTAGCTTTTACAATGAGCAGTTCTTC.

The chain joins TRBV7-8 to TRBJ1-2, with D maybe TRBD1 (5 bases). CDR3 length equals 14 residues. With 5 bases removed from V and 4 bases from J, the gap between germline ends came to 14 bases. CDR1 is SGHVS and CDR2 is FQNEAQ in the germline V gene. This chain's CDR3 is CASSPLQGVYGYTF. The DNA of the CDR3 is TGTGCCAGCAGCCCTCTCCAGGGAGTCTATGGCTACACCTTC.

The chain employs TRBV5-1 and TRBJ2-3; 11 bases are shared with TRBD1. V trimming: 0 bases; J trimming: 4 bases; junction bases outside the gene matches: 1. The CDR3 extends over 15 amino acids. Germline V gives CDR1 SGHRS, CDR2 YFSETQ. This CDR3 is CASSLVGQGADTQYF. The CDR3 nucleotides read TGCGCCAGCAGCTTGGTGGGACAGGGGGCAGATACGCAGTATTTT.

The rearrangement uses TRBV2 and TRBJ1-2, with D possibly TRBD1 on 5 matching bases. Trimming left V 4 bases short and J 4 bases short, with 10 bases between. CDR1 is SNHLY and CDR2 is FYNNEI in the germline V gene. The CDR3 has 13 residues. CDR3 residues: CASSGGSTYGYTF. The CDR3, as DNA: TGTGCCAGCAGTGGGGGCAGTACCTATGGCTACACCTTC.

The V gene is TRBV7-9, the J gene TRBJ2-7; 7 nucleotides agree with TRBD1. Unmatched junction bases numbered 1, after V lost 3 bases and J lost 2 bases. The CDR3 has 13 residues. CDR1 is SEHNR, CDR2 FQNEAQ, per germline (reference sequence). The CDR3 is CASSFGTAYEQYF. The CDR3 bases are TGTGCCAGCAGCTTTGGGACAGCCTACGAGCAGTACTTC.

This clone was seen more than once but under ten times. The chain recombines TRBV30 with TRBJ1-5; no definite D call. V lost 5 bases and J lost 3, with 11 bases in between. The CDR3 loop spans 13 amino acids. Germline V lookup: CDR1 GTSNPN, CDR2 SVGIG (reference sequence). The CDR3: CAWGPSFNQPQHF. CDR3 sequence (DNA): TGTGCCTGGGGTCCGAGCTTCAATCAGCCCCAGCATTTT.

This clone was observed a single time. V gene TRBV7-8 combines with J gene TRBJ2-7; perhaps TRBD2 as D (6 bases). Germline CDR1 SGHVS, CDR2 FQNEAQ. The CDR3 is made up of 18 amino acids. Between the trimmed V and J ends, which lost 5 bases and 2 bases, there was a span of 25 bases. The chain's CDR3 is CASSLVTETGVFPYEQYF. The CDR3 DNA follows: TGTGCCAGCAGCCTAGTGACGGAAACGGGAGTTTTCCCCTACGAGCAGTACTTC.

There are a few counts of this clone. The genes are TRBV5-4 and TRBJ2-2; 9 bases line up with TRBD1. V lost 1 base, J lost 5 bases, and 9 bases stayed unmatched. The CDR3 runs 17 residues. Germline lookup yields CDR1 SGHNT and CDR2 YYREEE (reference sequence). In DNA form, the CDR3 reads TGTGCCAGCAGCTTGAATTGGGAGACAGGGGGTACCGGGGAGCTGTTTTTT. As protein: CASSLNWETGGTGELFF.

This clone showed up just once. This chain uses TRBV5-1 with TRBJ1-2; no clear D. CDR3 length equals 13 residues. V was clipped by 4 bases and J by 1 base, with 8 bases between them. CDR1 and CDR2 from the germline V gene are SGHRS and YFSETQ. CDR3 in DNA: TGCGCCAGCAGCGAGAAACGTAACTATGGCTACACCTTC. This encodes CASSEKRNYGYTF.

This rearrangement joins TRBV7-3 to TRBJ1-1; no clear D gene. The germline gives CDR1 SGHTA, CDR2 FQGTGA. Between the trimmed V and J ends, which lost 2 bases and 1 base, there was a span of 5 bases. The CDR3 spans 13 residues. For the CDR3, the DNA is TGTGCCAGCAGCTTAGGTGCGAACACTGAAGCTTTCTTT. It codes for CASSLGANTEAFF.

V is TRBV6-5 and J is TRBJ2-1; maybe TRBD1 (6 bases). The CDR3 has 14 amino acids. The ends were cut back, 5 bases at V and 10 bases at J, with 18 bases in the middle. Germline V gene sequence: CDR1 MNHEY, CDR2 SVGAGI. The CDR3 region is CASSNGQFTREQFF. The CDR3 coding sequence is TGTGCCAGCAGTAACGGACAGTTTACAAGGGAGCAGTTCTTC.

The J gene is TRBJ2-5, the V gene TRBV4-1; TRBD2 might be the D (6 bases). Germline lookup yields CDR1 MGHRA and CDR2 YSYEKL. This CDR3 contains 15 residues. The V gene lost 2 bases and the J gene lost 2 bases, with 12 bases spanning the gap. CDR3 in DNA: TGCGCCAGCAGCCAAAGGCAACTAGCACAAGAGACCCAGTACTTC. Translation gives CASSQRQLAQETQYF.